This T cell receptor beta chain comes out of a study of radiation and T cells in renal cell carcinoma. The V and J ends lost 0 bases and 6 bases respectively, with 17 bases between them. The CDR3 spans 16 residues. CDR1 and CDR2 (germline): SGHTA, FQGNSA. The data were produced by immunoSEQ multiplex PCR, yet TCRdb's version contains in-frame clones alone and is incomplete. Among 150,000 or so clones listed, about 88% were seen once. Documented time point: baseline pretreatment blood. Treatment described: 15 Gy SBRT to primary tumor, nephrectomy 4 weeks later. After SBRT, blood was collected at 2 and 4 weeks, plus baseline.

The TCR originated in a woman aged 70-85 years with renal cell carcinoma. The chain has TRBV7-2 and TRBJ1-1, with D possibly being TRBD1 (5 bases). The input for sequencing was blood, taken from a patient whose treatment included radiotherapy and nephrectomy. This CDR3 reads CASSLAPVELGAEAFF. The CDR3 region has the DNA TGTGCCAGCAGCTTAGCGCCAGTCGAACTGGGGGCTGAAGCTTTCTTT.